Each of the 6 T cell receptor beta chains below was sequenced from the same sample in a study of OX40 agonist ivuxolimab in advanced cancers. Profiling relied on immunoSEQ multiplex PCR, and the TCRdb table lists in-frame clones only, not all of them. The table has 100,000 to 150,000 clones, 90% seen once. The starting material was CD4+ or CD8+ T cells sorted from blood, obtained in a trial of the OX40 agonist ivuxolimab. The receptors shown here come from an adult with an advanced solid tumor such as melanoma, head and neck, liver or kidney cancer.

The chain uses TRBV7-2 and TRBJ2-2; D could derive from TRBD1 or TRBD2 (5 bases each). Germline V lookup: CDR1 SGHTA, CDR2 FQGNSA. Trimming left V 5 bases short and J 6 bases short, with 7 bases between. The length of the CDR3 is 12 residues. The CDR3 sequence is CASSPGPGELFF. CDR3 coding DNA: TGTGCCAGCAGCCCGGGGCCCGGGGAGCTGTTTTTT.

This sequence joins TRBV7-3 and TRBJ2-1; 8 bases line up with TRBD2. V lost 5 bases, J lost 4 bases, and 7 bases stayed unmatched. CDR3 length equals 15 residues. CDR1 SGHTA and CDR2 FQGTGA come from the germline V gene. The CDR3 bases are TGTGCCAGCAGCCCCGGGGGGGAGGTATACAATGAGCAGTTCTTC. Translating it yields CASSPGGEVYNEQFF.

This sequence joins TRBV6-6 and TRBJ1-1; TRBD1 might be the D (5 bases). Deletions cut 2 bases from V and 0 bases from J, with 10 bases between. The germline CDR1 and CDR2 sequences are MNHNY and SVGAGI (reference sequence). This CDR3 comprises 15 residues. The CDR3 reads CASSYRDGMNTEAFF. CDR3 in DNA: TGTGCCAGCAGTTACAGGGACGGAATGAACACTGAAGCTTTCTTT.

J is TRBJ2-1 and V is TRBV7-9, with D hard to call. V gave up 3 bases and J gave up 6 bases, with 0 bases separating them. CDR3 length: 10 residues. CDR1 is SEHNR and CDR2 is FQNEAQ in the germline V gene (reference sequence). The CDR3 protein is CASSFNEQFF. CDR3 in DNA: TGTGCCAGCAGCTTCAATGAGCAGTTCTTC.

This chain joins TRBV6-4 and TRBJ2-1, with 7 bases aligning to TRBD2. This CDR3 contains 13 residues. Germline V CDR1 and CDR2: MRHNA, SNTAGT. Trimming at V came to 8 bases and at J to 6 bases, leaving 7 bases not matched to a gene. CDR3 amino acids: CASPGPSGNEQFF. The DNA of the CDR3 is TGTGCCAGCCCGGGGCCTAGCGGCAATGAGCAGTTCTTC.

This clone was seen once. The chain is built from TRBV7-8 and TRBJ1-4, with D uncertain. V gave up 5 bases and J gave up 0 bases, with 13 bases separating them. The CDR3 totals 16 residues. The germline CDR1 and CDR2 sequences are SGHVS and FQNEAQ. CDR3 in DNA: TGTGCCAGCAGCCCAAACGAGCTTTCAACTAATGAAAAACTGTTTTTT. Protein: CASSPNELSTNEKLFF. Supplemented by reference TRBV7-8 and TRBJ1-4, the full variable domain reads GAGVSQSPRYKVAKRGQDVALRCDPISGHVSLFWYQQALGQGPEFLTYFQNEAQLDKSGLPSDRFFAERPEGSVSTLKIQRTQQEDSAVYLCASSPNELSTNEKLFFGSGTQLSVL.